The rows below give T cell receptor beta chains drawn from one sample of a study of blood T cells in healthy people across ages. One entry per CDR3 protein results from TCRdb running MiXCR on the 5' RACE reads. The top ten clones hold 7.7% of a sample with roughly 1,700,000 distinct CDR3 sequences, 28% of them seen once. The sample comprised blood. These receptors were collected from a woman aged 30 to 39 in good health. CDR3s include the opening cysteine and the closing phenylalanine or tryptophan. The order of the fields is V gene, D gene, CDR3 protein. D genes are given only for firm matches.

v_gene: TRBV6-1
d_gene: TRBD1
CDR3aa: CASSEPDRSLGAKNIQYF

v_gene: TRBV24-1
d_gene: TRBD2
CDR3aa: CATSDALHSGSSTDTQYF

v_gene: TRBV12-3/TRBV12-4
d_gene: TRBD1
CDR3aa: CASSIRTGPSQEAQYF

v_gene: TRBV7-2
d_gene: NA
CDR3aa: CASSANPDPTYNEQFF

v_gene: TRBV7-9
d_gene: TRBD1
CDR3aa: CASSQFGGQGNNEQFF

v_gene: TRBV29-1
d_gene: NA
CDR3aa: CSADGGRGTEAFF

v_gene: TRBV4-2
d_gene: NA
CDR3aa: CASSGRGINYGYTF

v_gene: TRBV5-1
d_gene: TRBD1
CDR3aa: CASSGGDRGRNTEAFF

v_gene: TRBV12-3/TRBV12-4
d_gene: TRBD2
CDR3aa: CASSPREVGKNIQYF

v_gene: TRBV6-2/TRBV6-3
d_gene: NA
CDR3aa: CASSYATYEQYF

v_gene: TRBV5-5
d_gene: NA
CDR3aa: CASTRGHRDTGELFF